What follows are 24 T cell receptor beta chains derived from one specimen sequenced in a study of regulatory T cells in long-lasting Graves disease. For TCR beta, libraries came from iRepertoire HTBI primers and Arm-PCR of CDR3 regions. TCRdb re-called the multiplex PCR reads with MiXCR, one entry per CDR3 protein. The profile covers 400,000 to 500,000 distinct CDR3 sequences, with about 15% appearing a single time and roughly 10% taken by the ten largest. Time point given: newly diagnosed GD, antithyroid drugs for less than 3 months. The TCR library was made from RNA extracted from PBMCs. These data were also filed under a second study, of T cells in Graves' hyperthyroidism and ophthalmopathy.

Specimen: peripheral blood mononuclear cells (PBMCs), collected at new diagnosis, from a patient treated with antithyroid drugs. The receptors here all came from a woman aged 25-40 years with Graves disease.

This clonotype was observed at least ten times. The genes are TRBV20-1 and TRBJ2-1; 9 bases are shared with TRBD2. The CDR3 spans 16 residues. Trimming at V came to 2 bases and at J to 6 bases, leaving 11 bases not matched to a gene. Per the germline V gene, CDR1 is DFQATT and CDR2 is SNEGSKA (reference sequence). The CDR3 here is CSARWGRGLAPNEQFF. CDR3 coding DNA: TGCAGTGCTAGATGGGGGAGGGGACTAGCCCCCAATGAGCAGTTCTTC.

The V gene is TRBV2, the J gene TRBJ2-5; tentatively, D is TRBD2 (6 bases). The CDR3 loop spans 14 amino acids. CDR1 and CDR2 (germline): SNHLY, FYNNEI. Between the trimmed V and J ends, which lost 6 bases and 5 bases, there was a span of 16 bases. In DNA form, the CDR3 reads TGTGCCAGCAGCGGGGACTTCTCCAGGGAGACCCAGTACTTC. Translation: CASSGDFSRETQYF.

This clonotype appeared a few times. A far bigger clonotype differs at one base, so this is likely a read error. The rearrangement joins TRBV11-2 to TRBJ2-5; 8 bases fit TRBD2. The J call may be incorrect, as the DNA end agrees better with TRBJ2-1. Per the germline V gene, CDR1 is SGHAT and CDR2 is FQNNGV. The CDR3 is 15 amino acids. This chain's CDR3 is CASRSGAGNYHEQFF. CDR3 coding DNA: TGTGCCAGCCGTAGCGGGGCGGGGAACTACCATGAGCAGTTCTTC.

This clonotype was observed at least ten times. CDR3 coding DNA: TGCAGTGCAAATCGACAGGGTCCCAATTCACCCCTCCACTTT. This gives the protein CSANRQGPNSPLHF. This chain connects TRBV20-1 to TRBJ1-6; 7 bases line up with TRBD1. CDR3 size: 14 residues. Trimming took 6 bases from V and 7 from J; bases not matched to a gene: 9. CDR1 is DFQATT, CDR2 SNEGSKA, per germline (reference sequence).

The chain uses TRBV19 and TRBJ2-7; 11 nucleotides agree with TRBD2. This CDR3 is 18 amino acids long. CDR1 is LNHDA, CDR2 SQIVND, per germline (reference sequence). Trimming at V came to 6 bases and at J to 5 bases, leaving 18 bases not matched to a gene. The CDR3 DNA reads TGTGCCAGTAGCCCGGTAAAGAGGGCTAGCGGGAGGAGCGACGAGCAGTACTTC. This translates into CASSPVKRASGRSDEQYF.

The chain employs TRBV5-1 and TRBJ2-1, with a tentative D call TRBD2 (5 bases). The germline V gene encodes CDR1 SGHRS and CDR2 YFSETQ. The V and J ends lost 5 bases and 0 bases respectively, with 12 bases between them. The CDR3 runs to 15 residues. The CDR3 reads CASRPDGISYNEQFF. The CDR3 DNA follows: TGCGCCAGCAGGCCCGACGGGATCTCCTACAATGAGCAGTTCTTC. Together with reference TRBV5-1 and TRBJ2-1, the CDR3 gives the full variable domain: KAGVTQTPRYLIKTRGQQVTLSCSPISGHRSVSWYQQTPGQGLQFLFEYFSETQRNKGNFPGRFSGRQFSNSRSEMNVSTLELGDSALYLCASRPDGISYNEQFFGPGTRLTVL.

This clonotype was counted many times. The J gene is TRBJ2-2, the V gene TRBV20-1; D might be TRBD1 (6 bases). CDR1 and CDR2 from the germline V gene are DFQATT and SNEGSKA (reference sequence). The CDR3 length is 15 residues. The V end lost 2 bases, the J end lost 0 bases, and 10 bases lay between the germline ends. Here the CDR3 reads CSARNRAANTGELFF. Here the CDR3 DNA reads TGCAGTGCTAGAAACAGGGCTGCGAACACCGGGGAGCTGTTTTTT.

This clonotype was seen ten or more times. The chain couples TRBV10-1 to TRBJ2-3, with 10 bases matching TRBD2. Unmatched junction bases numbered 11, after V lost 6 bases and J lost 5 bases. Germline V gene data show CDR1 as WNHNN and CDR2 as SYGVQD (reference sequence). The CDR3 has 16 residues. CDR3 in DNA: TGCGCCAGCAGCGACAAGGGACTAGCGTCCGGAGATACGCAGTATTTT. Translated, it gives CASSDKGLASGDTQYF.

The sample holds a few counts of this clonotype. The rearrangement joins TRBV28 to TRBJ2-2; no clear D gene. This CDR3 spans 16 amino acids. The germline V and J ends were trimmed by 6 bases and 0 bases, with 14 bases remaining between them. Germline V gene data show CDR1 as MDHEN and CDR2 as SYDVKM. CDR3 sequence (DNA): TGTGCCAGCAGAAAAGGTCGCTCGACGAACACCGGGGAGCTGTTTTTT. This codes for CASRKGRSTNTGELFF.

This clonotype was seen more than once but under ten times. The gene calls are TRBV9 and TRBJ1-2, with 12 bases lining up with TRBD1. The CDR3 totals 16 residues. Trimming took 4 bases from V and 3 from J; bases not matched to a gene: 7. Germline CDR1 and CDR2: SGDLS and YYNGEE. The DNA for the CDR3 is TGTGCCAGCAGCCGGGGGACAGGGGGCGCAGACTATGGCTACACCTTC. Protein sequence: CASSRGTGGADYGYTF. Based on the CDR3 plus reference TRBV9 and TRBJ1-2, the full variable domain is DSGVTQTPKHLITATGQRVTLRCSPRSGDLSVYWYQQSLDQGLQFLIQYYNGEERAKGNILERFSAQQFPDLHSELNLSSLELGDSALYFCASSRGTGGADYGYTFGSGTRLTVV.

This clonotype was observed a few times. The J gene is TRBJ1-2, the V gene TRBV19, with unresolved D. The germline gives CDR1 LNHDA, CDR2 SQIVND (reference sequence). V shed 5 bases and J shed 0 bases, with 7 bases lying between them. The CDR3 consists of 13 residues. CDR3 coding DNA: TGTGCCAGTAGTTCAGTGGCTAACTATGGCTACACCTTC. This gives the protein CASSSVANYGYTF.

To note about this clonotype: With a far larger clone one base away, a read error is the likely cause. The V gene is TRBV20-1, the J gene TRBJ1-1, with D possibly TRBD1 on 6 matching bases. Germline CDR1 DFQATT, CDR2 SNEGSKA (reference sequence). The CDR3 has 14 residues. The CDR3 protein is CSARDGGLNPEAFF. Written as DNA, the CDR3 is TGCAGTGCTAGAGACGGGGGCTTGAACCCTGAAGCTTTCTTT.

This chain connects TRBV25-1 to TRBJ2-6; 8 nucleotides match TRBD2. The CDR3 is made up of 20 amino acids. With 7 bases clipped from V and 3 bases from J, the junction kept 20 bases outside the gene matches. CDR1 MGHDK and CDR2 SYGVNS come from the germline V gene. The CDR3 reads CASTTPRGQREKGGANVLTF. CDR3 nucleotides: TGTGCCAGCACCACTCCTCGGGGTCAGCGGGAGAAGGGTGGGGCCAACGTCCTGACTTTC.

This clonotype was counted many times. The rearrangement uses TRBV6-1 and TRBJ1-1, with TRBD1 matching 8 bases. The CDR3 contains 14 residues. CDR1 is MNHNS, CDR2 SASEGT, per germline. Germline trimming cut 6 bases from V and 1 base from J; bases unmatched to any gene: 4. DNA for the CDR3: TGTGCCAGCAGGGCAGGGGGCCAGAACACTGAAGCTTTCTTT. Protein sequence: CASRAGGQNTEAFF.

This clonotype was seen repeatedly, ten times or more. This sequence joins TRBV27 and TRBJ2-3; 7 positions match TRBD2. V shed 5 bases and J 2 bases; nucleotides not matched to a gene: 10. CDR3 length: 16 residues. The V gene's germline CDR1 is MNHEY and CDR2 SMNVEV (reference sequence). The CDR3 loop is CASSPGLYSITDTQYF. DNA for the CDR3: TGTGCCAGCAGTCCGGGACTATACTCGATCACAGATACGCAGTATTTT.

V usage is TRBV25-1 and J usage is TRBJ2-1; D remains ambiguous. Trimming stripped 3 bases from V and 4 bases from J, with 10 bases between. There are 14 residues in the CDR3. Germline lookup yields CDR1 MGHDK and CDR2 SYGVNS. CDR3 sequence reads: CASSDQLKYNEQFF. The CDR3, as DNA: TGTGCCAGCAGTGATCAATTGAAGTACAATGAGCAGTTCTTC.

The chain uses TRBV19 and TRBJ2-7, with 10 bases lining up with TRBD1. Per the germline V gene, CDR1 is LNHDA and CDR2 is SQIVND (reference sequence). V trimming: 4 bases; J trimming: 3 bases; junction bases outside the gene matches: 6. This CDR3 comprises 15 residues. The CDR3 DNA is TGTGCCAGTAGTAGAGGGGGGACAGGGGTCTACGAGCAGTACTTC. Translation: CASSRGGTGVYEQYF.

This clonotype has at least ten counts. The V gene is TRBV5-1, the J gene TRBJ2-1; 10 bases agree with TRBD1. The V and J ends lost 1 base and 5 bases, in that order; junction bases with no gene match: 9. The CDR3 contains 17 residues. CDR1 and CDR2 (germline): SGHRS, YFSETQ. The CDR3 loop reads CASSLPLGQGTNNEQFF. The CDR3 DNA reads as TGCGCCAGCAGCTTGCCCCTGGGACAGGGGACCAACAATGAGCAGTTCTTC. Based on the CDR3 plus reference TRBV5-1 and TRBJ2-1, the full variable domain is KAGVTQTPRYLIKTRGQQVTLSCSPISGHRSVSWYQQTPGQGLQFLFEYFSETQRNKGNFPGRFSGRQFSNSRSEMNVSTLELGDSALYLCASSLPLGQGTNNEQFFGPGTRLTVL.

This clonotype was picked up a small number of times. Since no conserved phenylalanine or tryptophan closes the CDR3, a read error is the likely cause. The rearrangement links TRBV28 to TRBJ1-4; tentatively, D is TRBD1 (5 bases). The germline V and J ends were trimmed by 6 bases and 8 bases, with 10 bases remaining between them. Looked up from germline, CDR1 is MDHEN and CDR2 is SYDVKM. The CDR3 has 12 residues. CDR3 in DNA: TGTGCCAGCAGGCAAAGGGGCGAAAAACTGTTTCTT. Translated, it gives CASRQRGEKLFL.

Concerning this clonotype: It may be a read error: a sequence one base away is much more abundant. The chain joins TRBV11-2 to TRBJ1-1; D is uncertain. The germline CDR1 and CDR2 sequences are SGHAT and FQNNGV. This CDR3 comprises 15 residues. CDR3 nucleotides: TGTGCCAGCAGCTACGCCCAAACAATGAACACTGAAGATTTCTTT. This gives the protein CASSYAQTMNTEDFF. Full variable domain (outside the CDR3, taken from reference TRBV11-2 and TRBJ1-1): EAGVAQSPRYKIIEKRQSVAFWCNPISGHATLYWYQQILGQGPKLLIQFQNNGVVDDSQLPKDRFSAERLKGVDSTLKIQPAKLEDSAVYLCASSYAQTMNTEDFFGQGTRLTVV.

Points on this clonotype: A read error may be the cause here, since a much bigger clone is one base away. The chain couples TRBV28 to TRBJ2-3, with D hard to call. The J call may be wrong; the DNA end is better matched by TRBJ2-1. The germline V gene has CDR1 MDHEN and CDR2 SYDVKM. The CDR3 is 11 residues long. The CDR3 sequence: CASSPQWEQFF. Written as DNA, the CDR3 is TGTGCCAGCAGTCCGCAGTGGGAGCAGTTCTTC.

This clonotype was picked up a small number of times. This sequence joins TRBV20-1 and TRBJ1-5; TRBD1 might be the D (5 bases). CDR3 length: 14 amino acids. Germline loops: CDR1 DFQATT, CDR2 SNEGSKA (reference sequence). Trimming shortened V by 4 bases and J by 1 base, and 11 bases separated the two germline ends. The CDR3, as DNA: TGCAGTGCTACGGTGGGGGACAGCAATCAGCCCCAGCATTTT. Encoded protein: CSATVGDSNQPQHF.

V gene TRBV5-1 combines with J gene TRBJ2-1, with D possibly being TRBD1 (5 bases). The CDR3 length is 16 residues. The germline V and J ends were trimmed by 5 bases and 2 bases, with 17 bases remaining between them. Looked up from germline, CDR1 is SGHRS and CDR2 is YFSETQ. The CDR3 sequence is CASRRTPGLTYNEQFF. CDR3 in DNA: TGCGCCAGCAGACGGACACCAGGGCTGACCTACAATGAGCAGTTCTTC.

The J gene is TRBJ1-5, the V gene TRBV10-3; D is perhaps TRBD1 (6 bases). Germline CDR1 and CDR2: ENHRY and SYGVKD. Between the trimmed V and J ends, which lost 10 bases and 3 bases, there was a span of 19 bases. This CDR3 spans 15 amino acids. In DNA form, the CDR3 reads TGTGCCACCCAGGGTGGCAGGGGCCACAATCAGCCCCAGCATTTT. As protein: CATQGGRGHNQPQHF.